These 6 T cell receptor beta chains came from one sample sequenced in a study of Graves' ophthalmopathy and Graves' hyperthyroidism. RNA transcripts yielded amplified TCR beta CDR3 regions. In the first round, RT-PCR was carried out with HTBI primers, and a multiplex PCR formed the second round. From the multiplex PCR reads, TCRdb called clonotypes with MiXCR, one entry per CDR3 protein. Counted here are hundreds of thousands of distinct CDR3 sequences, 35% to 50% occurring once; the ten biggest clones make up approximately 46%. Sequenced: peripheral blood. These receptor sequences come from an adult man with Graves' ophthalmopathy.

This clonotype showed up many times. V gene TRBV29-1 combines with J gene TRBJ1-2; unclear D gene. The CDR3 loop spans 14 amino acids. The V end lost 6 bases, the J end lost 4 bases, and 18 bases lay between the germline ends. The germline V gene encodes CDR1 SQVTM and CDR2 ANQGSEA. The CDR3 protein is CSVPVGGRPYGYTF. The CDR3 region has the DNA TGCAGCGTCCCCGTTGGAGGGCGTCCCTATGGCTACACCTTC.

This chain joins TRBV20-1 and TRBJ2-2; possibly TRBD2 for D (6 bases). The CDR3 has 15 residues. V gave up 0 bases and J gave up 2 bases, with 10 bases separating them. Germline V gene lookup returns CDR1 DFQATT and CDR2 SNEGSKA (reference sequence). The CDR3: CSARDEGTNTGELFF. The CDR3 DNA reads TGCAGTGCTAGAGATGAAGGGACTAACACCGGGGAGCTGTTTTTT.

The table lists this clonotype with a few counts. The V and J genes are TRBV10-3 and TRBJ1-4; 8 bases are a match to TRBD1. V trimming: 5 bases; J trimming: 8 bases; junction bases outside the gene matches: 13. The CDR3 is 16 amino acids. Germline V gene data show CDR1 as ENHRY and CDR2 as SYGVKD. The CDR3 sequence is CAISQSQGARGEKLFF. CDR3 nucleotides: TGTGCCATCAGTCAGAGCCAGGGGGCCCGGGGGGAAAAACTGTTTTTT.

This clonotype was picked up many times. J is TRBJ2-2 and V is TRBV7-7, with 9 bases matching TRBD2. V was clipped by 4 bases and J by 0 bases; unmatched bases: 3. CDR3 length: 16 residues. The V gene's germline CDR1 is SSHAT and CDR2 FNYEAQ (reference sequence). The CDR3 sequence: CASSSPSGANTGELFF. The DNA of the CDR3 is TGTGCCAGCAGCTCTCCTAGCGGGGCGAACACCGGGGAGCTGTTTTTT.

The rearrangement uses TRBV29-1 and TRBJ2-7; possible D gene TRBD2, 6 bases. Germline CDR1 reads SQVTM; CDR2 reads ANQGSEA. Trimming removed 5 bases at V and 1 base at J, with 15 bases between. CDR3 size: 14 residues. The CDR3: CSVRHGGNSYEQYF. Here the CDR3 DNA reads TGCAGCGTTCGTCATGGAGGGAATTCCTACGAGCAGTACTTC.

The chain combines TRBV2 with TRBJ2-7; possibly TRBD2 for D (6 bases). The germline V and J ends were trimmed by 5 bases and 4 bases, with 18 bases remaining between them. The CDR3 runs to 15 residues. Germline CDR1 reads SNHLY; CDR2 reads FYNNEI. In DNA form, the CDR3 reads TGTGCCAGCAGTAACGGGGGTGAAGGCTTTTACGAGCAGTACTTC. Its translation is CASSNGGEGFYEQYF.